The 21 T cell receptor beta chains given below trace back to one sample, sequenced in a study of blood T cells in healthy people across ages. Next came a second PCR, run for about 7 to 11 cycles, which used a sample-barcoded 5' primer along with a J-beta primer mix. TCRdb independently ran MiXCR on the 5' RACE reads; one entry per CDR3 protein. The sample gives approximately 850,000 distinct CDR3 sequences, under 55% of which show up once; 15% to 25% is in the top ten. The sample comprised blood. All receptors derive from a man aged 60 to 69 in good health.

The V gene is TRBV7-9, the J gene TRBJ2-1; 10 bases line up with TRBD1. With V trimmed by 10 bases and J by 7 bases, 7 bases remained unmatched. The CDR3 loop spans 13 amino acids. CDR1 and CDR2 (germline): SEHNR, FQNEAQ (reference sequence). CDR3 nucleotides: TGTGCCACTGAGACAGGGGGCTGGAATGAGCAGTTCTTC. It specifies CATETGGWNEQFF.

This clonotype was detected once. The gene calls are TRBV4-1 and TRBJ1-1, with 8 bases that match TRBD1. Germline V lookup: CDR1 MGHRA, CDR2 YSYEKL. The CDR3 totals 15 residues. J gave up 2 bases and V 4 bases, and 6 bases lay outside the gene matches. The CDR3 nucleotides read TGCGCCAGCAGCCGGCGACAGGGGATTAACACTGAAGCTTTCTTT. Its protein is CASSRRQGINTEAFF.

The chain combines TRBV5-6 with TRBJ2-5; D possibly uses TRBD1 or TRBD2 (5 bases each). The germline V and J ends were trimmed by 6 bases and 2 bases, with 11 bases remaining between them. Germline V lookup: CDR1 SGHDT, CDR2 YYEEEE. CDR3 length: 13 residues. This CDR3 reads CASIIWGQETQYF. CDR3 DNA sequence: TGTGCCAGCATCATTTGGGGGCAAGAGACCCAGTACTTC.

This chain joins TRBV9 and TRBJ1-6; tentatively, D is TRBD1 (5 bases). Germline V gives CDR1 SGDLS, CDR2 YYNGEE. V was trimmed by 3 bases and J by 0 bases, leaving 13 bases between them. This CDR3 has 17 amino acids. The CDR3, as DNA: TGTGCCAGCAGCGATGGGGGACTAAGCTCCTATAATTCACCCCTCCACTTT. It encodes CASSDGGLSSYNSPLHF.

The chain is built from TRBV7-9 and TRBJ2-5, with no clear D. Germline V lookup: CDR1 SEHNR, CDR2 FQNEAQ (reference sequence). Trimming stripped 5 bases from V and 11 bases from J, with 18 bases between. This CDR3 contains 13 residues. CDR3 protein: CASSRPRDNEQYF. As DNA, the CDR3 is TGTGCCAGCAGCCGCCCACGTGACAATGAGCAGTACTTC.

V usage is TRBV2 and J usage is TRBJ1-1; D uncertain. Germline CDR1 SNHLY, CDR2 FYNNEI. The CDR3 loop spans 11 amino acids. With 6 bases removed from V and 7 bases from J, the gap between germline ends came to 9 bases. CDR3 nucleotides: TGTGCCAGCAGAGAATTTCTTGAAGCTTTCTTT. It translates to CASREFLEAFF.

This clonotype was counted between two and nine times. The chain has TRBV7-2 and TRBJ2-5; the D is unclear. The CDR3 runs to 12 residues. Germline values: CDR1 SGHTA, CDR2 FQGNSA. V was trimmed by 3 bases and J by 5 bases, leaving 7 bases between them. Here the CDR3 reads CASSFWMETQYF. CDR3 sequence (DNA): TGTGCCAGCAGCTTTTGGATGGAGACCCAGTACTTC.

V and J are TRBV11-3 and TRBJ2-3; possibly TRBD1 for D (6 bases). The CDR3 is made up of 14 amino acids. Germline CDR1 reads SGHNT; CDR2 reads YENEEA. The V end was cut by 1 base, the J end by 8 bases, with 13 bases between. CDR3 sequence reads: CASSLGGPGPTQYF. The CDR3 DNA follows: TGTGCCAGCAGCTTAGGGGGGCCCGGTCCTACGCAGTATTTT.

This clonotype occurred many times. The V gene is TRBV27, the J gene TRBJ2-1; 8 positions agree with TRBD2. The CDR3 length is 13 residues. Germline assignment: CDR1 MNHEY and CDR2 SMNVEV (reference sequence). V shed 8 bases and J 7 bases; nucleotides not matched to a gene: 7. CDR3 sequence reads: CASSPGGLNEQFF. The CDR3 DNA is TGTGCCAGCTCCCCGGGGGGGCTAAATGAGCAGTTCTTC.

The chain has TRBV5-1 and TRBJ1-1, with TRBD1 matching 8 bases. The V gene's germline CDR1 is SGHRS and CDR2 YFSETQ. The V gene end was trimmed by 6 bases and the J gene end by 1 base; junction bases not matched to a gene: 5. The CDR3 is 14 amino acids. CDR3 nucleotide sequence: TGCGCCAGCACCAGACAGGGGTCGAACACTGAAGCTTTCTTT. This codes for CASTRQGSNTEAFF.

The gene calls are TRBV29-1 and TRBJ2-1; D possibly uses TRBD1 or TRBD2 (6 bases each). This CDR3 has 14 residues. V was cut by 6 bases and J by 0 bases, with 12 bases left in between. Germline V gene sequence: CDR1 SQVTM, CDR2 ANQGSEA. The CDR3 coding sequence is TGCAGCGTCGTCGGGGGCTTCTCCTACAATGAGCAGTTCTTC. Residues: CSVVGGFSYNEQFF.

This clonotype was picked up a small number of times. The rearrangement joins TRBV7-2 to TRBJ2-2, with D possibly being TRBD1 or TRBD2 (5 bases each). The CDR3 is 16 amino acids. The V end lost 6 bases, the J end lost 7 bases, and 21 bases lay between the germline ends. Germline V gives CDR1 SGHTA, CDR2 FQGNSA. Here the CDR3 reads CASSYRPVGAGGELFF. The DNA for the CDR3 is TGTGCCAGCAGTTATCGACCCGTAGGGGCGGGCGGGGAGCTGTTTTTT.

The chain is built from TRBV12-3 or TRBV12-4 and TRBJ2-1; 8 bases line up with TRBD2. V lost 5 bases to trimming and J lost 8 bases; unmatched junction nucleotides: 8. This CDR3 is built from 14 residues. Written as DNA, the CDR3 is TGTGCCAGCAGTCGGACCGGGGGGGGACATGAGCAGTTCTTC. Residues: CASSRTGGGHEQFF.

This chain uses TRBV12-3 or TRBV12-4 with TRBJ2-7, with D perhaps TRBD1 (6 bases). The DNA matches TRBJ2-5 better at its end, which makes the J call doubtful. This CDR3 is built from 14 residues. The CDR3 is CASSPQGARVTQYF. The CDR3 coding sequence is TGTGCCAGCAGCCCACAGGGCGCCAGGGTGACCCAGTACTTC.

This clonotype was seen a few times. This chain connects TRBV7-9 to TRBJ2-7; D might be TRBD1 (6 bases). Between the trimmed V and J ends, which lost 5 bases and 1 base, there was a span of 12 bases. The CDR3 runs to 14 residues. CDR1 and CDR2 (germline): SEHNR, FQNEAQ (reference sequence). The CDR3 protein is CASSPWTESYEQYF. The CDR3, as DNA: TGTGCCAGCAGCCCATGGACAGAGTCCTACGAGCAGTACTTC.

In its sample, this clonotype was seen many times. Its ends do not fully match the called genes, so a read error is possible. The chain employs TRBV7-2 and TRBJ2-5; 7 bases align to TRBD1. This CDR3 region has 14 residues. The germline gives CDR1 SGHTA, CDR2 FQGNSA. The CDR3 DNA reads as TGTGCCAGCAGTTTAGCCAGGGGGCAAGAGACCCAGTACTTC. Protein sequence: CASSLARGQETQYF.

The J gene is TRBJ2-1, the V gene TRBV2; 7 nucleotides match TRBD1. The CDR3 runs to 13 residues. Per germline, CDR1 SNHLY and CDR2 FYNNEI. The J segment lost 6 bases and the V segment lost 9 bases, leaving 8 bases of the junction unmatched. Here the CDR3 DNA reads TGTGCCAGTACCCGACAGGGTTTCAATGAGCAGTTCTTC. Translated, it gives CASTRQGFNEQFF.

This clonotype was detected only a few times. For the CDR3, the DNA is TGCAGCGTTGAACGGCAGGGGGGGAAAGGCTACACCTTC. Its protein is CSVERQGGKGYTF. The genes are TRBV29-1 and TRBJ1-2; 7 nucleotides line up with TRBD1. V lost 2 bases and J lost 8; bases outside the gene matches: 8. The CDR3 sequence is 13 residues long. The germline V gene encodes CDR1 SQVTM and CDR2 ANQGSEA.

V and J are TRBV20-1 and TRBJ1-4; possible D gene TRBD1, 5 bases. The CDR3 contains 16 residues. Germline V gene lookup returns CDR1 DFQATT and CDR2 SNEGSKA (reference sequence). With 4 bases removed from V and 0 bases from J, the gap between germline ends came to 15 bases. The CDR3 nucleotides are TGCAGTGCTACCCGGGACGACCTAGCAACTAATGAAAAACTGTTTTTT. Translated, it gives CSATRDDLATNEKLFF.

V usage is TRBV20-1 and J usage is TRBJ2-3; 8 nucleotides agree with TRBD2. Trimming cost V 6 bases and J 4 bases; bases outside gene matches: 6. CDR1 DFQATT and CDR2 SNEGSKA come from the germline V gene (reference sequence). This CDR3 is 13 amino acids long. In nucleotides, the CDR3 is TGCAGTGCCAGGGCGGGGGGCGCAGATACGCAGTATTTT. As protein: CSARAGGADTQYF.

CDR3 sequence (DNA): TGTGCCAGCAGTGAAGCCCGTGGCACCCAAGAGACCCAGTACTTC. Translation: CASSEARGTQETQYF. The chain uses TRBV2 and TRBJ2-5; D is uncertain. The germline V gene encodes CDR1 SNHLY and CDR2 FYNNEI. The CDR3 loop spans 15 amino acids. V lost 0 bases and J 1 base, leaving 9 bases between the germline ends.